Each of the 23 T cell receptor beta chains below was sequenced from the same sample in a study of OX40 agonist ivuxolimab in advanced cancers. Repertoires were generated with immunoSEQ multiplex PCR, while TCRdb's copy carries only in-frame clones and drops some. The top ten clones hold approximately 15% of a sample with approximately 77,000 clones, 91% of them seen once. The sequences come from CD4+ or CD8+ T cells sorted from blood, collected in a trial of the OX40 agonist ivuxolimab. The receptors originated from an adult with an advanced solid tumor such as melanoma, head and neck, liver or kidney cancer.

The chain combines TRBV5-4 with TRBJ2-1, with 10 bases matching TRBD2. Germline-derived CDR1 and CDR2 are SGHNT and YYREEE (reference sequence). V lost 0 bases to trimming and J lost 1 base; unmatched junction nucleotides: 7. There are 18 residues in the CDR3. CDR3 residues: CASSLGGISGRSYNEQFF. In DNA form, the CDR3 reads TGTGCCAGCAGCTTGGGGGGCATTAGCGGGAGGTCCTACAATGAGCAGTTCTTC.

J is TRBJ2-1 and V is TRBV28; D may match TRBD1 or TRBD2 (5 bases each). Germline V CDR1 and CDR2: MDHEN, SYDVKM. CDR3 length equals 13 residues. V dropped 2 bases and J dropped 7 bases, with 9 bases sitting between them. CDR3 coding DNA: TGTGCCAGCAGTTTAGGGGGAAGTAATGAGCAGTTCTTC. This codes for CASSLGGSNEQFF.

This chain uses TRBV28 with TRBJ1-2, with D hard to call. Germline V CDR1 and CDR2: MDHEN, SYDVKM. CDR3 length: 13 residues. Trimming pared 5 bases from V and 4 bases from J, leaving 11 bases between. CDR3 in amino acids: CASSLLSAYGYTF. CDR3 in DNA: TGTGCCAGCAGTCTTTTATCCGCCTATGGCTACACCTTC.

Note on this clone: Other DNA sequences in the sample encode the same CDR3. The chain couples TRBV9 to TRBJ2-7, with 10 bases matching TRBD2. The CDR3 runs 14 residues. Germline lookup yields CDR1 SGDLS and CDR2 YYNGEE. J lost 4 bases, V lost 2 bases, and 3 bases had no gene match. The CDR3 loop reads CASSVASGSYEQYF. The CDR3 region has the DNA TGTGCCAGCAGCGTGGCTAGCGGGAGTTACGAGCAGTACTTC.

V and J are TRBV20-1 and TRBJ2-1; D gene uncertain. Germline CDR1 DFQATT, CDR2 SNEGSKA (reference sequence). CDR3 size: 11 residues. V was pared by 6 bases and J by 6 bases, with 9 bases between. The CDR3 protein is CSALPGNEQFF. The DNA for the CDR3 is TGCAGTGCCCTTCCTGGCAATGAGCAGTTCTTC.

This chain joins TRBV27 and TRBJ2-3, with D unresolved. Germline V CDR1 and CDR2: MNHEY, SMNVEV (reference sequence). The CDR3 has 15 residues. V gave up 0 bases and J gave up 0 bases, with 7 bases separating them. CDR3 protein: CASSLSTDSTDTQYF. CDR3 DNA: TGTGCCAGCAGTTTATCGACTGATAGCACAGATACGCAGTATTTT.

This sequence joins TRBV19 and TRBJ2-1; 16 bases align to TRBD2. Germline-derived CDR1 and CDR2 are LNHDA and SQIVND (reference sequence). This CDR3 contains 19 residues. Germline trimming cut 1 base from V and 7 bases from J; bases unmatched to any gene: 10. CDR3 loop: CASSIVGTSGRADRNEQFF. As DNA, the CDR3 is TGTGCCAGTAGTATAGTTGGGACTAGCGGGAGGGCCGATCGTAATGAGCAGTTCTTC.

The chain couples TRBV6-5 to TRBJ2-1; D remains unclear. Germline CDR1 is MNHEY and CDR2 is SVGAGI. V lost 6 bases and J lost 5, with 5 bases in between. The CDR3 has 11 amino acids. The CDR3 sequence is CASSRNNEQFF. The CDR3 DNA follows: TGTGCCAGCAGCCGAAACAATGAGCAGTTCTTC.

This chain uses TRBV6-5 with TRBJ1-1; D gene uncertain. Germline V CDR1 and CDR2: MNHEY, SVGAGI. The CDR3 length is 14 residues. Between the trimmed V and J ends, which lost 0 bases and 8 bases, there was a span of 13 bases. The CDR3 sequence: CASSYSSNEGEAFF. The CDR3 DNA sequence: TGTGCCAGCAGTTACTCGAGTAACGAGGGAGAAGCTTTCTTT.

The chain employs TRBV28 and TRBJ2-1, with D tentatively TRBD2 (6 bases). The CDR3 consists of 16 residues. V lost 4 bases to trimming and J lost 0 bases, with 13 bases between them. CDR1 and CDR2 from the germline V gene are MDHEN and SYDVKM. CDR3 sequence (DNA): TGTGCCAGCAGTTCTCCGGGGGAAAGCTCCTACAATGAGCAGTTCTTC. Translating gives CASSSPGESSYNEQFF.

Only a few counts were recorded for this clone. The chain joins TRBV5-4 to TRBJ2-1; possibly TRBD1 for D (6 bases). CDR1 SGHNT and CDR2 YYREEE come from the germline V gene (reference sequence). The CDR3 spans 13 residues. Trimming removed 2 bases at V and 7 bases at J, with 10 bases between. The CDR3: CASSFRDNNEQFF. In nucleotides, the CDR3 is TGTGCCAGCAGCTTCCGGGACAATAATGAGCAGTTCTTC.

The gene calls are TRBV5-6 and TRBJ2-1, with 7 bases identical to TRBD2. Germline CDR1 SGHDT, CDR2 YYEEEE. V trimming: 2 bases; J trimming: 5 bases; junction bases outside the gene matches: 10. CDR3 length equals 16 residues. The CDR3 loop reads CASSFGVGGPNNEQFF. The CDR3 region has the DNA TGTGCCAGCAGCTTTGGCGTGGGAGGGCCTAACAATGAGCAGTTCTTC.

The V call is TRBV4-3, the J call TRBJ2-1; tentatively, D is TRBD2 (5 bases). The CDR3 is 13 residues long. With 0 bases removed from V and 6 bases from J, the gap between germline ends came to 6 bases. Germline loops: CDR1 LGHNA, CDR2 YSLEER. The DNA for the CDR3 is TGCGCCAGCAGCCAAGAAGAGGGCAATGAGCAGTTCTTC. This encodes CASSQEEGNEQFF.

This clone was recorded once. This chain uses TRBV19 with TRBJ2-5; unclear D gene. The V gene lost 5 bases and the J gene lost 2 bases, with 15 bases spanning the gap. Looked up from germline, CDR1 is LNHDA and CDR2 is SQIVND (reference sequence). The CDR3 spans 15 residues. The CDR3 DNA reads TGTGCCAGTAGTGAAAGACACGCGGCACAAGAGACCCAGTACTTC. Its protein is CASSERHAAQETQYF. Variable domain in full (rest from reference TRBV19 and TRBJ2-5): DGGITQSPKYLFRKEGQNVTLSCEQNLNHDAMYWYRQDPGQGLRLIYYSQIVNDFQKGDIAEGYSVSREKKESFPLTVTSAQKNPTAFYLCASSERHAAQETQYFGPGTRLLVL.

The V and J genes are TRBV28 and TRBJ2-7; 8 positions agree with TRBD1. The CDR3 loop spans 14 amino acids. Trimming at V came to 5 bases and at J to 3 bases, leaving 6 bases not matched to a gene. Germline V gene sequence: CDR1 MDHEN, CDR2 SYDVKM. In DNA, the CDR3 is TGTGCCAGCAGTCCCCGGACAGGGCACTACGAGCAGTACTTC. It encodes CASSPRTGHYEQYF.

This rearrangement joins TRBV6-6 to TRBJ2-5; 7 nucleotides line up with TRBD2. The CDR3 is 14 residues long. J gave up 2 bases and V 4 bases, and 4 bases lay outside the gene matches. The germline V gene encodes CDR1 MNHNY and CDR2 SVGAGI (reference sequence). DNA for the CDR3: TGTGCCAGCAGTTCCCCGGGACTACAAGAGACCCAGTACTTC. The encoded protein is CASSSPGLQETQYF.

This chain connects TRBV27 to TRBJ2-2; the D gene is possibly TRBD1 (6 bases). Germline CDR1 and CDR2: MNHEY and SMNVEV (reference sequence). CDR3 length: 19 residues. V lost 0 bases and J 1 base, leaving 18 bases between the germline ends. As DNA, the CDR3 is TGTGCCAGCAGTTTATCGATGGACAGTCCAAAGTGGAACACCGGGGAGCTGTTTTTT. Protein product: CASSLSMDSPKWNTGELFF.

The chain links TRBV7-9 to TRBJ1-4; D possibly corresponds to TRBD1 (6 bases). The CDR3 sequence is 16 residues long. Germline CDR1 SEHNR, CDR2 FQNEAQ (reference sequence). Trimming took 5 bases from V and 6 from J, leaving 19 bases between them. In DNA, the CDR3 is TGTGCCAGCAGCCGGGGGCTGGGCCCCATGGATGAAAAACTGTTTTTT. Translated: CASSRGLGPMDEKLFF.

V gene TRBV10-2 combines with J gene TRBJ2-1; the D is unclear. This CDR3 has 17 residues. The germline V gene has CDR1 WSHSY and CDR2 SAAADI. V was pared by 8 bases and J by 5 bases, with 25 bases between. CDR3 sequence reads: CASSHSPTVFPNNEQFF. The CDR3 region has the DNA TGCGCCAGCTCACATTCCCCGACTGTTTTCCCCAACAATGAGCAGTTCTTC.

The CDR3 reads CSANLVGFNTEAFF. CDR3 in DNA: TGCAGCGCCAACCTGGTGGGTTTCAACACTGAAGCTTTCTTT. The J gene is TRBJ1-1, the V gene TRBV29-1; D remains unclear. The V gene's germline CDR1 is SQVTM and CDR2 ANQGSEA. This CDR3 is built from 14 residues. V was pared by 7 bases and J by 2 bases, with 17 bases between.

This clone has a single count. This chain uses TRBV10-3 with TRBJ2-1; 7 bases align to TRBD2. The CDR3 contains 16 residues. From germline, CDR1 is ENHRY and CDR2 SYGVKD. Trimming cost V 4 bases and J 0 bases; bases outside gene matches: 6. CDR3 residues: CAISGDGRSSYNEQFF. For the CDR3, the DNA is TGTGCCATCAGTGGCGACGGGAGGAGCTCCTACAATGAGCAGTTCTTC.

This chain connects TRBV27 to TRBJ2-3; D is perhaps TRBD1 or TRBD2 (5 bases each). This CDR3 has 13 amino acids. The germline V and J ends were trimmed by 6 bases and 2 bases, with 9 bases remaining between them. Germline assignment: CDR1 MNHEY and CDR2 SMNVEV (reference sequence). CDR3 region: CASRAGTTDTQYF. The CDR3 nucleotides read TGTGCCAGCAGGGCAGGGACCACAGATACGCAGTATTTT.

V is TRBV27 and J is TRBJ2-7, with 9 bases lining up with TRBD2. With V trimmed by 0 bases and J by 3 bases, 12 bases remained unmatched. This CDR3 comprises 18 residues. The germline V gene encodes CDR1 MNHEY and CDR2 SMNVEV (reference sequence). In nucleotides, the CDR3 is TGTGCCAGCAGTTTATCAGGAGAGAGCGGGAGGCCGATCTACGAGCAGTACTTC. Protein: CASSLSGESGRPIYEQYF.